The 3 T cell receptor beta chains reported below all come from one sample, sequenced in a study of cytomegalovirus exposure and HLA in healthy donors. The repertoire was sequenced with immunoSEQ multiplex PCR; TCRdb's copy has only in-frame clones and lacks some. Seen here are 150,000 to 200,000 clones, about 85% observed once, and the top ten hold about 2.1%. Sequenced input: PBMCs. The receptor source for this set is a man aged 30 to 39 in good health and CMV-seropositive.

This chain joins TRBV4-1 and TRBJ2-3, with 9 bases identical to TRBD2. After removal of 2 bases from V and 2 bases from J, the junction contained 8 bases not matched to a gene. There are 17 residues in the CDR3. The germline CDR1 and CDR2 sequences are MGHRA and YSYEKL. DNA for the CDR3: TGCGCCAGCAGCCAATCGCGACTAGCGGCCCTCACAGATACGCAGTATTTT. It yields the protein CASSQSRLAALTDTQYF.

This clone has just one count. The rearrangement joins TRBV7-9 to TRBJ1-1, with TRBD1 identical over 9 bases. Germline trimming cut 5 bases from V and 6 bases from J; bases unmatched to any gene: 10. The CDR3 spans 15 residues. Germline V gene sequence: CDR1 SEHNR, CDR2 FQNEAQ (reference sequence). This chain's CDR3 is CASSARTGEGSEAFF. The CDR3 bases are TGTGCCAGCAGCGCTAGGACAGGGGAAGGGTCTGAAGCTTTCTTT.

Here the CDR3 DNA reads TGTGCCAGCAGTCGAGGGCAGGGGGCCGGGAACACTGAAGCTTTCTTT. Its translation is CASSRGQGAGNTEAFF. This chain joins TRBV6-6 and TRBJ1-1, with TRBD1 matching over 8 bases. The V gene's germline CDR1 is MNHNY and CDR2 SVGAGI (reference sequence). The trim removed 5 bases at V and 1 base at J, leaving 9 bases unmatched. The CDR3 extends over 16 amino acids.